A selection of T cell receptor beta chains follows, all from one sample in a study of regulatory T cells in long-lasting Graves disease. Via MiXCR, TCRdb re-called the multiplex PCR reads, giving one row per CDR3 protein. This sample has 400,000 to 550,000 distinct CDR3 sequences, with 15% found just once. This same sample was also part of a study on T cells in Graves' hyperthyroidism and ophthalmopathy.

Sample: peripheral blood mononuclear cells (PBMCs), taken at new diagnosis, from a patient treated with antithyroid drugs. The receptor source for this set is a woman in her 30s with Graves disease. The CDR3 runs from the conserved cysteine through the conserved F or W. A D gene is named only where the DNA matches it firmly. Not every row has a clone size; where given, it reads once, few, many or a size class.

v_gene	j_gene	len	abundance	d_gene	CDR3nt	CDR3aa
TRBV28	TRBJ2-3	13	many	.	TGTGCCAGCAGCCTCGGGCCGGCAGATACGCAGTATTTT	CASSLGPADTQYF
TRBV19	TRBJ2-1	20	few	TRBD1	TGTGCCAGTAGTACTAGACAACCTGGAACGGGGACAGGGAATGTAAATGAGCAGTTCTTC	CASSTRQPGTGTGNVNEQFF
TRBV30	TRBJ2-7	17	many	TRBD2	TGTGCCTGGAGGGGGCTAGCGGGAGACGAACGGTCCTACGAGCAGTACTTC	CAWRGLAGDERSYEQYF
TRBV5-1	TRBJ1-5	17	many	.	TGCGCCAGCAGCTTGTACGCTCTGGAGGGGGGCAATCAGCCCCAGCATTTT	CASSLYALEGGNQPQHF
TRBV6-1	TRBJ2-7	17	many	TRBD2	TGTGCCAGCATGGGACTAGCGGGACCGAAGGTCCCCTACGAGCAGTACTTC	CASMGLAGPKVPYEQYF
TRBV27	TRBJ2-2	16	many	.	TGTGCCAGCAGTTTCCTTAGCTTTGGGGGTGCCGGGGAGCTGTTTTTT	CASSFLSFGGAGELFF
TRBV27	TRBJ1-6	16	many	.	TGTGCCAGCAGTTTTGTCATTGTTGGTAGGGATTCACCCCTCCACTTT	CASSFVIVGRDSPLHF
TRBV12-3/TRBV12-4	TRBJ2-1	15	many	.	TGTGCCAGCAGTAATGACTCCGGATTTTACAATGAGCAGTTCTTC	CASSNDSGFYNEQFF
TRBV12-3/TRBV12-4	TRBJ2-4	16	.	.	TGTGCCAGCAGTTTGTGGCAGGGGATAGGTAAAAACATTCAGTACTTC	CASSLWQGIGKNIQYF
TRBV9	TRBJ2-1	14	.	.	TGTGCCAGCAGCATTCTGGAGGGCCCCAATGAGCAGTTCTTC	CASSILEGPNEQFF
TRBV24-1	TRBJ2-1	13	.	.	TGTGCCACCAGCGGGTTCTCCTACAATGAGCAGTTCTTC	CATSGFSYNEQFF
TRBV2	TRBJ2-7	15	.	.	TGTGCCAGCACCGGAACGTGGTGGCCCCTGAACGAGCAGTACTTC	CASTGTWWPLNEQYF
TRBV7-9	TRBJ2-5	14	many	.	TGTGCCAGCAGCTACGGGAAATTCCAAGAGACCCAGTACTTC	CASSYGKFQETQYF
TRBV14	TRBJ2-1	19	few	TRBD2	TGTGCCAGCAGCCAAGATGTTCCGGGACTAGCGGTCTCCTACAATGAGCAGTTCTTC	CASSQDVPGLAVSYNEQFF
TRBV20-1	TRBJ1-6	16	.	.	TGCAGTGCTAGAGAGTATCCAGCGGGTGGGAATTCACCCCTCCACTTT	CSAREYPAGGNSPLHF
TRBV9	TRBJ1-2	15	.	.	TGTGCCAGCAGCGTAGGGCCTCAGGGTAACTATGGCTACACCTTC	CASSVGPQGNYGYTF
TRBV27	TRBJ2-7	17	many	TRBD1	TGTGCCAGCAGTTACCAGTCGGACAGGGTGAATTCCTACGAGCAGTACTTC	CASSYQSDRVNSYEQYF
TRBV12-3/TRBV12-4	TRBJ2-1	14	many	TRBD2	TGTGCCAGCAGCGGGACTAGCGGGAGGAATGAGCAGTTCTTC	CASSGTSGRNEQFF